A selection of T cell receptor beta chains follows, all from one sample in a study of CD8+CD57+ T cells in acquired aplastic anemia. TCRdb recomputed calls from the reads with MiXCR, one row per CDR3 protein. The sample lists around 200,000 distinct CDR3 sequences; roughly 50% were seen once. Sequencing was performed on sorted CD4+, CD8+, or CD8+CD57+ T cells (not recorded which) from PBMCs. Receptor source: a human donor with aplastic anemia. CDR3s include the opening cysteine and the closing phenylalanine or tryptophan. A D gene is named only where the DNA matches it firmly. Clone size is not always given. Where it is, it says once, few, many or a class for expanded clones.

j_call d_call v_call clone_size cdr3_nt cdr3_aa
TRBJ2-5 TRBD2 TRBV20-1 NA TGCAGTGCTAGGGAGTCTAGCGGACAAGAGACCCAGTACTTC CSARESSGQETQYF
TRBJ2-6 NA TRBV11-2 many TGTGCCAGCAGCTTAGGTGGGCTCTCTGGGGCCAACGTCCTGACTTTC CASSLGGLSGANVLTF
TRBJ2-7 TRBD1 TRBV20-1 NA TGCAGTGCTAGAGATCGAACAGGGGGCTATGAGCAGTACTTC CSARDRTGGYEQYF
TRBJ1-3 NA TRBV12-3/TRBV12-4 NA TGTGCCAGCAGTTTTACCCAATTCTCTGGAAACACCATATATTTT CASSFTQFSGNTIYF
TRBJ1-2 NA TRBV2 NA TGTGCCAGCAGTGTGGCAGAGAGTGGCTACACCTTC CASSVAESGYTF
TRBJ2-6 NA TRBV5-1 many TGCGCCAGCAGCACGGGACAACTCTCTGGTGGGGCCAACGTCCTGACTTTC CASSTGQLSGGANVLTF
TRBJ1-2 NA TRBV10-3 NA TGTGCCATCAGTGAGCAGGGGTACCGGGGCTACACCTTC CAISEQGYRGYTF
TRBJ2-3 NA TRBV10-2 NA TGCGCCAGCTTGGGGGGGGGGCCCTCAGATACGCAGTATTTT CASLGGGPSDTQYF
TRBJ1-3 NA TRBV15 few TGTGCCACCAGCACCACGATGGCGGGGGTGTACACCATATATTTT CATSTTMAGVYTIYF
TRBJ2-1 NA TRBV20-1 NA TGCAGTGCTAGCGGGGGGCTGAATGAGCAGTTCTTC CSASGGLNEQFF
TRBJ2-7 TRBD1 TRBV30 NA TGTGCCTGGAGTTTATGGCCGGGACAGGGGCCAACCGAGCAGTACTTC CAWSLWPGQGPTEQYF
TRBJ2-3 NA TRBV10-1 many TGCGCCAGCAGTGCATCAGAAGATACGCAGTATTTT CASSASEDTQYF
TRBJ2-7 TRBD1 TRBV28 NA TGTGCCAGCAAGAGATCCGGGACAGGGGCCTACGAGCAGTACTTC CASKRSGTGAYEQYF
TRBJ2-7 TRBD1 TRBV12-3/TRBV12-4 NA TGTGCCAGCATTGTGACAGGGGCAGGCGAGCAGTACTTC CASIVTGAGEQYF
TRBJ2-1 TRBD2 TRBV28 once TGTGCCAGCAGACAGAGCGGGGGGGCTGGGAATGAGCAGTTCTTC CASRQSGGAGNEQFF
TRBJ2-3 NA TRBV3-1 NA TGTGCCAGCAGCCAGACTAGTTCGGCGCAGTATTTT CASSQTSSAQYF
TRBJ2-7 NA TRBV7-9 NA TGTGCCAGCAGCGTGGACATCTACGAGCAGTACTTC CASSVDIYEQYF
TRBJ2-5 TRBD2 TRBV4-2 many TGTGCCAGCAGCCAAGACGGGGGGGCCATAGAGACCCAGTACTTC CASSQDGGAIETQYF
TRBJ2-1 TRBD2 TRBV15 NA TGTGCCACCAGCAGAGGCGGGAGCTCCTACAATGAGCAGTTCTTC CATSRGGSSYNEQFF
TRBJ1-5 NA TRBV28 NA TGTGCCAGCAGTTTTGGGGCGGGCAATCAGCCCCAGCATTTT CASSFGAGNQPQHF
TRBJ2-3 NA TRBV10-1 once TGCGCCAGCAGTGAGAGTGCAGGGGATACGCAGTATTTT CASSESAGDTQYF
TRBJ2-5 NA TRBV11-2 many TGTGCCAGCGGTCAGGGGTTAGGAGAGACCCAGTACTTC CASGQGLGETQYF
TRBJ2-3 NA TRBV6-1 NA TGTGCCATTAGTGAAGCCAGGGTTGTAGATACGCAGTATTTT CAISEARVVDTQYF
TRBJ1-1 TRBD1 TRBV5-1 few TGCGCCAGCAGCATACAAAGTCCCGGGACAGGGGTGAACACTGAAGCTTTCTTT CASSIQSPGTGVNTEAFF
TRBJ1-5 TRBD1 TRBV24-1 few TGTGCCACCAGTGACGCGGACAGGGACAATCAGCCCCAGCATTTT CATSDADRDNQPQHF
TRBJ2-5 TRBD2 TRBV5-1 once TGCGCCAGCAGCCAGACTAGCGGGGTGGAGACCCAGTACTTC CASSQTSGVETQYF
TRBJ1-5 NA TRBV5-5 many TGTGCCAGCAGCTTGGATAGCAATCAGCCCCAGCATTTT CASSLDSNQPQHF
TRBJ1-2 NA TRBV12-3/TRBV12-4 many TGTGCCAGCAGTCGGGACGACGTCTGGGGTGGCTACACCTTC CASSRDDVWGGYTF
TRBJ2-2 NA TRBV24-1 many TGTGCCACCAGTGATTCCTCTCCGGTCATTGACGGGGAGCTGTTTTTT CATSDSSPVIDGELFF
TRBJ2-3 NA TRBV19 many TGTGCCAGTAGTATCGGGGCAGGGGCTCGAAATACGCAGTATTTT CASSIGAGARNTQYF
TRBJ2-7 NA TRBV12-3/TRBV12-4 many TGTGCCAGCAGAGACGGCCGGGCCTACGAGCAGTACTTC CASRDGRAYEQYF
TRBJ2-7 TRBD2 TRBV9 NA TGTGCCAGCAGCGTAACTAGCGGGGGGACCTACGAGCAGTACTTC CASSVTSGGTYEQYF
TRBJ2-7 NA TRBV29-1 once TGCAGCCCGGGGGACAGCCCCCACCACGAGCAGTACTTC CSPGDSPHHEQYF
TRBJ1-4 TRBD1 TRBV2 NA TGTGCCAGCACAAGGGACAGACCTAATGAAAAACTGTTTTTT CASTRDRPNEKLFF
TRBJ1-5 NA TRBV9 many TGTGCCAGCAGCCCTACCGGGCAGTATAATCAGCCCCAGCATTTT CASSPTGQYNQPQHF
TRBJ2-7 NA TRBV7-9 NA TGCGCCAGCAGCCAAACGGGGCGCGAGCAGTACTTC CASSQTGREQYF
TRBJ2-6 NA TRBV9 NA TGTGCCAGCAGCGCCTACAGGGCTGGGGCCAACGTCCTGACTTTC CASSAYRAGANVLTF
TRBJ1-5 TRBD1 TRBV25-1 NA TGTGCCAGCCGAGGGGCCGGGACAGGGGTTTTTCAGCCCCAGCATTTT CASRGAGTGVFQPQHF
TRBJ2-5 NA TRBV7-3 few TGTGCCAGCAGCAAAGGACAAACCGAGACCCAGTACTTC CASSKGQTETQYF
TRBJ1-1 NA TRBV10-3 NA TGTGCCATCACCGGGGGTGGGGGAATCGCTGAAGCTTTCTTT CAITGGGGIAEAFF
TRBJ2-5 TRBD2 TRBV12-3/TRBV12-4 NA TGTGCCAGCAGCCTCGGACTAGCGGGGGAAGAGACCCAGTACTTC CASSLGLAGEETQYF
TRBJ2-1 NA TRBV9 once TGTGCCAGCAGCGTAGAAGGGTACTCCTACAATGAGCAGTTCTTC CASSVEGYSYNEQFF
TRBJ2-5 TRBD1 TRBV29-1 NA TGCAGCTACGGACAGGGGGGAGAGACCCAGTACTTC CSYGQGGETQYF
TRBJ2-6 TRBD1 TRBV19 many TGTGCCAGTAGTATAGGGGGACAGGGGCTATCCTCTGGGGCCAACGTCCTGATTTTC CASSIGGQGLSSGANVLIF
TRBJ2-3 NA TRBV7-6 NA TGTGCCAGCAGCTTAGGGAGGGCTAGCACAGATACGCAGTATTTT CASSLGRASTDTQYF
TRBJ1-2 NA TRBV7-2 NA TGTGCCAGCAGCGACGGTGGCTCTAACTATGGCTACACCTTC CASSDGGSNYGYTF
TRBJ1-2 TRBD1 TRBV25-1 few TGTGCCAGCAGTGACGTCGCCAGGGGGCATGGCTACACCTTC CASSDVARGHGYTF
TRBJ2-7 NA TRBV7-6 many TGTGCCAGCAGCTTAGATGTGGGCTACGAGCAGTACTTC CASSLDVGYEQYF
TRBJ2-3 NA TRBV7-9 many TGTGCCAGCAGCTTACGGACACCTAGCACAGATACGCAGTATTTT CASSLRTPSTDTQYF
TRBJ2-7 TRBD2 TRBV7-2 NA TGTGCCAGCAGCATTACTAGCGGGGGGGCGTACGAGCAGTACTTC CASSITSGGAYEQYF
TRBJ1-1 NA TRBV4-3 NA TGCGCCAGCAGCCAAGAAGGATACCTAGGGACTGAAGCTTTCTTT CASSQEGYLGTEAFF
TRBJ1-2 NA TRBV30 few TGTGCCTGGAGTGGAAACAGGGTAGGGAAGTATGGCTACACCTTC CAWSGNRVGKYGYTF
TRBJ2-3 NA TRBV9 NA TGTGCCAGCAGTTTGGGCACAGGTACGCAGTATTTT CASSLGTGTQYF
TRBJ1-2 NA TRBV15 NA TGTGCCACCAGCAGAGAATATAGTGGGGCGGGATATGGCTACACCTTC CATSREYSGAGYGYTF
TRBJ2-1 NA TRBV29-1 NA TGCAGCGTGGAAACAGGGGGGGGGTGGGATGAGCAGTTCTTC CSVETGGGWDEQFF